Included here is one TCR beta chain sequence, with context. Its antigen is undetermined. Regarding treatment: oral pan-JAK inhibitor, 5-10 mg twice daily. Trimming shortened V by 0 bases and J by 3 bases, and 2 bases separated the two germline ends. The germline CDR1 and CDR2 sequences are SGHDN and FVKESK. The length of the CDR3 is 13 residues. The data derive from a study of CD8+ T cells in alopecia areata. Whole-study findings and limits: TCR sharing across patients was less clear than in mice, possibly HLA-related. Higher clonality was seen in lesional scalp than in normal scalp, especially in alopecia totalis/universalis.

Isolated RNA was reverse transcribed into cDNA used as the sequencing template. The data were produced by immunoSEQ multiplex PCR, yet TCRdb's version contains in-frame clones alone and is incomplete. The table has fewer than 100,000 clones, just over 70% seen once. The sample consisted of CD8+ T cells sorted from blood, taken at week 44, from a patient treated with tofacitinib. This TCR was recovered from a human donor with alopecia areata. The chain joins TRBV14 to TRBJ2-2; D gene unclear. The CDR3 sequence: CASSQEDTGELFF. Here the CDR3 DNA reads TGTGCCAGCAGCCAAGAAGACACCGGGGAGCTGTTTTTT.